The next 32 T cell receptor beta chains were all read from a single sample in a study of cytomegalovirus exposure and HLA in healthy donors. PCR primers comprised 60 Vbeta and 13 Jbeta primers. Produced via immunoSEQ multiplex PCR; TCRdb's table is partial and in-frame only. The sample has roughly 200,000 clones. Specimen: PBMCs. Receptors originate from a man aged 25 to 40 in good health and CMV-seronegative.

The chain joins TRBV27 to TRBJ2-7, with TRBD1 identical over 8 bases. The junction had 1 base not matched to a gene; V was cut back by 3 bases and J by 3 bases. The V gene's germline CDR1 is MNHEY and CDR2 SMNVEV (reference sequence). The CDR3 covers 13 residues. CDR3 nucleotides: TGTGCCAGCAGTTTGGGACAGGACTACGAGCAGTACTTC. Translation: CASSLGQDYEQYF.

The genes are TRBV28 and TRBJ2-1, with TRBD2 as a possible D gene (5 bases). Per germline, CDR1 MDHEN and CDR2 SYDVKM. The CDR3 runs to 14 residues. V shed 8 bases and J shed 6 bases, with 17 bases lying between them. CDR3: CASSGVRMGNEQFF. In nucleotides, the CDR3 is TGTGCCAGCTCCGGGGTGAGAATGGGCAATGAGCAGTTCTTC.

The V call is TRBV5-1, the J call TRBJ1-1; 7 nucleotides line up with TRBD1. The CDR3 is 14 amino acids. Germline lookup yields CDR1 SGHRS and CDR2 YFSETQ. Trimming took 4 bases from V and 8 from J; bases not matched to a gene: 11. The CDR3 protein is CASSKGQYEREAFF. CDR3 nucleotides: TGCGCCAGCAGCAAGGGACAGTATGAACGGGAAGCTTTCTTT.

Written as DNA, the CDR3 is TGTGCTACAGGGACGGCTGAAGCTTTCTTT. As protein: CATGTAEAFF. This rearrangement joins TRBV19 to TRBJ1-1; TRBD1 is a possible D gene (6 bases). There are 10 residues in the CDR3. CDR1 and CDR2 from the germline V gene are LNHDA and SQIVND (reference sequence).

This chain uses TRBV19 with TRBJ2-7; 12 bases are a match to TRBD2. Germline values: CDR1 LNHDA, CDR2 SQIVND (reference sequence). CDR3 length: 16 amino acids. The ends lost 5 bases at V and 3 bases at J; junction bases unmatched: 8. CDR3 loop: CASSHWGTSGLYEQYF. The CDR3 DNA is TGTGCCAGTAGTCACTGGGGGACTAGCGGGCTCTACGAGCAGTACTTC.

The chain links TRBV5-4 to TRBJ2-1, with a weak D call TRBD1 (6 bases). CDR1 is SGHNT and CDR2 is YYREEE in the germline V gene (reference sequence). CDR3 length: 16 amino acids. The V end was cut by 3 bases, the J end by 1 base, with 14 bases between. Written as DNA, the CDR3 is TGTGCCAGCAGCTCGGGGACACCGGAATCCTACAATGAGCAGTTCTTC. It translates to CASSSGTPESYNEQFF.

The chain uses TRBV30 and TRBJ1-1; D is uncertain. V gave up 3 bases and J gave up 4 bases, with 15 bases separating them. The germline gives CDR1 GTSNPN, CDR2 SVGIG (reference sequence). This CDR3 has 14 residues. This CDR3 reads CAWRDLPGSTEAFF. The CDR3 bases are TGTGCCTGGAGAGATCTCCCGGGGTCCACTGAAGCTTTCTTT. The full variable domain, rest sourced from reference TRBV30 and TRBJ1-1, is SQTIHQWPATLVQPVGSPLSLECTVEGTSNPNLYWYRQAAGRGLQLLFYSVGIGQISSEVPQNLSASRPQDRQFILSSKKLLLSDSGFYLCAWRDLPGSTEAFFGQGTRLTVV.

The chain joins TRBV18 to TRBJ1-1; TRBD1 might be the D (6 bases). Between the trimmed V and J ends, which lost 2 bases and 1 base, there was a span of 11 bases. The CDR3 consists of 15 residues. Germline CDR1 KGHSH, CDR2 LQKENI. The DNA of the CDR3 is TGTGCCAGCTCACCATTCCAGGACAGGAACACTGAAGCTTTCTTT. As protein: CASSPFQDRNTEAFF.

The chain employs TRBV6-6 and TRBJ2-7; TRBD1 matches 8 bases. The germline gives CDR1 MNHNY, CDR2 SVGAGI (reference sequence). The trim removed 2 bases at V and 2 bases at J, leaving 2 bases unmatched. The CDR3 is 14 residues long. The CDR3 loop reads CASSYQGQAYEQYF. The CDR3 coding sequence is TGTGCCAGCAGTTACCAGGGACAGGCCTACGAGCAGTACTTC.

The rearrangement uses TRBV7-9 and TRBJ2-5, with a tentative D call TRBD1 (6 bases). The CDR3 totals 14 residues. Deletions cut 8 bases from V and 5 bases from J, with 18 bases between. Germline CDR1 reads SEHNR; CDR2 reads FQNEAQ (reference sequence). The CDR3 nucleotides are TGTGCCAGCTTCCTTGGCAGGGGTGTGGAGACCCAGTACTTC. Its protein product is CASFLGRGVETQYF.

This chain uses TRBV10-3 with TRBJ1-1; 10 nucleotides match TRBD1. After removal of 4 bases from V and 4 bases from J, the junction contained 6 bases not matched to a gene. CDR1 is ENHRY and CDR2 is SYGVKD in the germline V gene. The CDR3 runs 15 residues. CDR3 region: CAISVTGGLVTEAFF. DNA for the CDR3: TGTGCCATCAGTGTGACAGGGGGCTTGGTCACTGAAGCTTTCTTT.

V usage is TRBV14 and J usage is TRBJ2-3; TRBD1 matches at 7 bases. V dropped 4 bases and J dropped 3; count of bases not matched to a gene: 7. CDR1 is SGHDN and CDR2 is FVKESK in the germline V gene. The CDR3 is 15 amino acids. CDR3 nucleotide sequence: TGTGCCAGCAGCCCCCGGACAGGCCCGACAGATACGCAGTATTTT. Translation: CASSPRTGPTDTQYF.

This chain connects TRBV6-5 to TRBJ2-7; D not resolved. The CDR3 sequence is 11 residues long. Germline V gene data show CDR1 as MNHEY and CDR2 as SVGAGI. V lost 5 bases and J lost 3, with 5 bases in between. CDR3 sequence (DNA): TGTGCCAGCAGTCTCGGCTACGAGCAGTACTTC. Translation gives CASSLGYEQYF.

The chain links TRBV7-6 to TRBJ1-3; 7 nucleotides align to TRBD1. Per germline, CDR1 SGHVS and CDR2 FNYEAQ. CDR3 size: 17 residues. V lost 1 base to trimming and J lost 3 bases; unmatched junction nucleotides: 9. Here the CDR3 reads CASSLETSGGSGNTIYF. The CDR3 DNA follows: TGTGCCAGCAGCTTAGAAACGTCAGGGGGAAGTGGAAACACCATATATTTT.

The rearrangement uses TRBV18 and TRBJ2-7; a possible D gene is TRBD1 (6 bases). Looked up from germline, CDR1 is KGHSH and CDR2 is LQKENI. The V end was cut by 3 bases, the J end by 2 bases, with 14 bases between. The CDR3 runs to 15 residues. CDR3 DNA sequence: TGTGCCAGCTCACCTTGGGGACAACGGGCCTACGAGCAGTACTTC. Its protein product is CASSPWGQRAYEQYF.

V is TRBV10-3 and J is TRBJ2-5; the D gene is possibly TRBD1 (5 bases). With 2 bases removed from V and 1 base from J, the gap between germline ends came to 5 bases. Germline V gene data show CDR1 as ENHRY and CDR2 as SYGVKD. The CDR3 is 13 residues long. This chain's CDR3 is CAISEDSQETQYF. CDR3 nucleotide sequence: TGTGCCATCAGTGAGGACAGCCAAGAGACCCAGTACTTC.

The CDR3 nucleotides are TGTGCCAGCAGTGACTCGAGGACAGGTCACTCCTACGAGCAGTACTTC. This sequence encodes CASSDSRTGHSYEQYF. The chain uses TRBV6-4 and TRBJ2-7; 7 bases are a match to TRBD1. CDR1 is MRHNA, CDR2 SNTAGT, per germline. After removal of 0 bases from V and 0 bases from J, the junction contained 5 bases not matched to a gene. The CDR3 has 16 amino acids.

The rearrangement joins TRBV7-2 to TRBJ1-4; D gene uncertain. V was cut by 2 bases and J by 5 bases, with 12 bases left in between. There are 15 residues in the CDR3. Germline V gene data show CDR1 as SGHTA and CDR2 as FQGNSA. This CDR3 is CASSLRGRLNEKLFF. In DNA, the CDR3 is TGTGCCAGCAGCTTACGGGGTCGTTTAAATGAAAAACTGTTTTTT. The whole variable domain, remainder taken from reference TRBV7-2 and TRBJ1-4, is GAGVSQSPSNKVTEKGKDVELRCDPISGHTALYWYRQSLGQGLEFLIYFQGNSAPDKSGLPSDRFSAERTGGSVSTLTIQRTQQEDSAVYLCASSLRGRLNEKLFFGSGTQLSVL.

V is TRBV30 and J is TRBJ1-6; 7 bases match TRBD1. Germline V gene data show CDR1 as GTSNPN and CDR2 as SVGIG (reference sequence). The CDR3 extends over 15 amino acids. J lost 6 bases, V lost 5 bases, and 10 bases had no gene match. CDR3 region: CAWDEMGQSNSPLHF. In DNA form, the CDR3 reads TGTGCCTGGGACGAAATGGGACAGTCTAATTCACCCCTCCACTTT.

CDR3 coding DNA: TGTGCCAGCAGTTTAAAGGACAGGGGGGTTCGGGAGCAGTACTTC. The encoded protein is CASSLKDRGVREQYF. This chain uses TRBV6-5 with TRBJ2-7; the match to TRBD1 covers 10 bases. Germline-derived CDR1 and CDR2 are MNHEY and SVGAGI. CDR3 size: 15 residues. V shed 4 bases, J shed 7 bases, and the junction held 10 bases outside the gene matches.

The chain employs TRBV5-5 and TRBJ1-1, with 9 bases identical to TRBD1. There are 14 residues in the CDR3. The V segment lost 4 bases and the J segment 1 base; nucleotides outside the gene matches: 2. Germline values: CDR1 SGHKS, CDR2 YYEKEE (reference sequence). CDR3 residues: CASSRTGENTEAFF. DNA for the CDR3: TGTGCCAGCAGCCGGACAGGGGAGAACACTGAAGCTTTCTTT.

The V call is TRBV6-5, the J call TRBJ2-7, with D possibly matching TRBD1 (6 bases). Between the trimmed V and J ends, which lost 6 bases and 0 bases, there was a span of 12 bases. This CDR3 is 14 amino acids long. The germline CDR1 and CDR2 sequences are MNHEY and SVGAGI. This chain's CDR3 is CASRPTGSSYEQYF. The CDR3, as DNA: TGTGCCAGCAGACCCACAGGGAGCTCCTACGAGCAGTACTTC.

The chain links TRBV5-6 to TRBJ2-1, with 11 positions matching TRBD2. The CDR3 runs to 18 residues. CDR1 is SGHDT, CDR2 YYEEEE, per germline. V dropped 2 bases and J dropped 0; count of bases not matched to a gene: 7. The CDR3 is CASSFTSGSVSSYNEQFF. CDR3 in DNA: TGTGCCAGCAGCTTTACTAGCGGGAGTGTAAGCTCCTACAATGAGCAGTTCTTC.

The chain recombines TRBV5-4 with TRBJ2-1; a possible D gene is TRBD1 (8 bases). From germline, CDR1 is SGHNT and CDR2 YYREEE (reference sequence). The CDR3 spans 18 residues. The ends were cut back, 3 bases at V and 0 bases at J, with 19 bases in the middle. The DNA of the CDR3 is TGTGCCAGCAGCTCAACAGGGGGAGGGCTGTCCTCCTACAATGAGCAGTTCTTC. Amino acid sequence: CASSSTGGGLSSYNEQFF. Drawing the rest from reference TRBV5-4 and TRBJ2-1, the complete variable domain is ETGVTQSPTHLIKTRGQQVTLRCSSQSGHNTVSWYQQALGQGPQFIFQYYREEENGRGNFPPRFSGLQFPNYSSELNVNALELDDSALYLCASSSTGGGLSSYNEQFFGPGTRLTVL.

V usage is TRBV11-2 and J usage is TRBJ2-7; D is possibly TRBD1 (6 bases). V was pared by 5 bases and J by 3 bases, with 14 bases between. This CDR3 contains 14 residues. Looked up from germline, CDR1 is SGHAT and CDR2 is FQNNGV. The CDR3 DNA reads TGTGCCAGCAGCCTCCTGGGACAAGACTACGAGCAGTACTTC. The encoded protein is CASSLLGQDYEQYF.

The rearrangement uses TRBV11-3 and TRBJ2-7, with 7 bases aligning to TRBD2. CDR3 size: 14 residues. The V segment lost 3 bases and the J segment 4 bases; nucleotides outside the gene matches: 6. Germline assignment: CDR1 SGHNT and CDR2 YENEEA. CDR3 sequence (DNA): TGTGCCAGCAGCTTTGGGGGGGTATGGTACGAGCAGTACTTC. It specifies CASSFGGVWYEQYF.

The gene calls are TRBV30 and TRBJ1-5, with 10 bases identical to TRBD1. The CDR3 loop spans 17 amino acids. Trimming took 2 bases from V and 3 from J; bases not matched to a gene: 10. From germline, CDR1 is GTSNPN and CDR2 SVGIG (reference sequence). The CDR3 reads CAWSRDRGGEVNQPQHF. For the CDR3, the DNA is TGTGCCTGGAGTCGGGACAGGGGAGGGGAGGTCAATCAGCCCCAGCATTTT. Filled out from reference TRBV30 and TRBJ1-5, the complete variable domain reads SQTIHQWPATLVQPVGSPLSLECTVEGTSNPNLYWYRQAAGRGLQLLFYSVGIGQISSEVPQNLSASRPQDRQFILSSKKLLLSDSGFYLCAWSRDRGGEVNQPQHFGDGTRLSIL.

V usage is TRBV10-3 and J usage is TRBJ1-4; D is perhaps TRBD1 (5 bases). In germline, CDR1 is ENHRY, CDR2 SYGVKD. CDR3 length: 14 amino acids. V lost 4 bases, J lost 6 bases, and 12 bases lay in between. The CDR3 region is CAISGEGTYEKLFF. CDR3 sequence (DNA): TGTGCCATCAGTGGGGAGGGGACTTATGAAAAACTGTTTTTT.

The chain recombines TRBV19 with TRBJ1-5; D is possibly TRBD1 (5 bases). The CDR3 is 15 residues long. V lost 6 bases and J 2 bases, leaving 14 bases between the germline ends. Germline CDR1 is LNHDA and CDR2 is SQIVND (reference sequence). For the CDR3, the DNA is TGTGCCAGTAGACTACAGGCGTTAGGCAATCAGCCCCAGCATTTT. Amino acid sequence: CASRLQALGNQPQHF.

The CDR3 DNA reads as TGTGCCAGCAGCTTCGGACAGGGCCGAAACACCATATATTTT. It yields the protein CASSFGQGRNTIYF. The chain uses TRBV7-8 and TRBJ1-3; 8 bases are a match to TRBD1. There are 14 residues in the CDR3. CDR1 is SGHVS and CDR2 is FQNEAQ in the germline V gene. Unmatched junction bases numbered 3, after V lost 3 bases and J lost 5 bases.

This chain links TRBV19 with TRBJ2-3, with a weak D call TRBD2 (6 bases). CDR1 and CDR2 (germline): LNHDA, SQIVND (reference sequence). The CDR3 is made up of 15 amino acids. V was cut by 6 bases and J by 6 bases, with 19 bases left in between. CDR3 in amino acids: CASSGTPGFVDTQYF. The DNA of the CDR3 is TGTGCCAGTAGCGGGACTCCCGGTTTTGTGGATACGCAGTATTTT.

This chain links TRBV5-1 with TRBJ2-3; D unresolved. The CDR3 totals 11 residues. The germline CDR1 and CDR2 sequences are SGHRS and YFSETQ. Trimming left V 6 bases short and J 4 bases short, with 6 bases between. The CDR3 DNA sequence: TGCGCCAGCACTCTCGCAGATACGCAGTATTTT. This encodes CASTLADTQYF.